Included here is one T cell receptor beta chain sequence, with context. Which antigen it targets is not known. No much larger clonotype is one base removed from it; base qualities were not supplied. Receptor amplification or capture employed multiplex PCR. For sequencing, an Illumina HiSeq 4000 was employed. TCR beta libraries were built with iRepertoire HTBI primers and Arm-PCR amplification of CDR3 regions. PCR products were gel purified before sequencing. The source study handled its data this way. Gene usage analysis of CDR3 amino acid clonotypes relied on the 62 TRBV and 14 TRBJ segments identified across samples. COPE and FqMerger were used to merge filtered high-quality paired reads into contigs. Contigs were aligned with BLAST to IMGT TRBV, TRBD and TRBJ reference genes, and CDR3 was defined per IMGT. Highly expanded clones were defined as clonotypes with a frequency above 0.1%. Repertoire diversity was measured by Shannon entropy, and V-J evenness by the Gini coefficient. A clonotype found in more than one individual was treated as public. TCRdb applied fastp at Q25 and MiXCR to the public reads, then kept only in-frame beta chains. For every CDR3 protein sequence, its rows merge into one entry that carries the most common genes and DNA. These V and J calls rely on TCRdb rather than the paper's analysis. The sample table holds 350,000 to 400,000 distinct CDR3 sequences, of which about 16% were seen once. The ten largest account for about 20% of the sample.

The data derive from a study of regulatory T cells in long-lasting Graves disease (dated by TCRdb to about 2021). Turning to the overall study: Patients with newly diagnosed Graves' disease had been on antithyroid drugs for under 3 months. Peripheral blood TCR sequencing and RNA sequencing compared persistent Graves' disease patients with newly diagnosed Graves' disease patients. The study was registered as a clinical trial and conducted in China. A total of some 33 samples were covered by TCR sequencing, comprising some 13 persistent and approximately 20 newly diagnosed Graves' disease patients.

General study outcomes and caveats: The study examined only peripheral blood because the primary lesion, thyroid tissue, could not be accessed. Lower TCR Shannon entropy and fewer highly expanded clones were observed in persistent Graves' disease patients than in newly diagnosed patients, which suggested clonal expansion. Persistent patients shared more public clonotypes among themselves (over 2,500) than newly diagnosed patients did (roughly 920). Only the TCR beta chain was sequenced and analyzed. TRBV28, TRBJ1-2 and TRBJ2-5 were preferentially used in persistent disease, while TRBV20-1 and TRBJ2-1 were favored in newly diagnosed disease. The small sample size was acknowledged by the authors as a limitation that may reduce accuracy.

The CDR3, cysteine through phenylalanine, is 11 amino acids long. Only CDR3 DNA remains: 33 bases, in frame from the first base. V is shortened by 0 bases, J by 14 bases, and the region joining them spans 8 bases. The germline V gene specifies ENHRY as CDR1 and SYGVKD as CDR2. The time point label on this specimen signifies: newly diagnosed GD, antithyroid drugs for less than 3 months. RNA was extracted from PBMCs in TRIzol for both TCR sequencing and RNA sequencing. Graves' disease was diagnosed according to American Thyroid Association guidelines. Patients for the study were recruited at an endocrinology department in Xi'an, China. Each patient gave approximately 9 milliliters of peripheral blood, collected in an EDTA anticoagulant tube. Ficoll Paque Plus density gradient separation was used to isolate PBMCs, and no additional T cell sorting was done. An Agilent 2100 Bioanalyzer and agarose gel were used to check RNA quality, and a NanoDrop 2000 was used to measure RNA concentration.

The receptor comes from a female donor with Graves disease. The sequencing used peripheral blood mononuclear cells (PBMCs), collected at new diagnosis, from a patient treated with antithyroid drugs. The chain was built from TRBV10-3 and TRBJ2-1; the D gene remains uncertain. For the CDR3, the sequence is CAISESNSKFF. The DNA reads TGTGCCATCAGTGAGTCGAATAGCAAGTTCTTC.